Listed below are T cell receptor beta chains from one sample, sequenced in a study of cytomegalovirus exposure and HLA in healthy donors. Some clones are missing from TCRdb's copy, which holds only in-frame ones; the method was immunoSEQ multiplex PCR. The table lists about 130,000 clones, 80% of them singletons, with 1% in the top ten. Sequences were obtained from PBMCs. The receptors derive from a man aged 35-49 years in good health and CMV-seronegative. The CDR3 runs from the conserved cysteine through the conserved F or W. Fields, in order: V gene, J gene, D gene, clone size, CDR3 protein, CDR3 DNA. The D gene is left open where the match is weak. For some rows the clone size is stated as once, few or many, or as a class when expanded; others skip it.

V: TRBV6-5
J: TRBJ2-7
D: TRBD1
size: -
CDR3: CASSRGLLYEQYF
DNA: TGTGCCAGCAGTAGGGGGCTACTCTACGAGCAGTACTTC

V: TRBV28
J: TRBJ2-7
D: -
size: -
CDR3: CASSPYRRGLYEQYF
DNA: TGTGCCAGCAGTCCTTATCGGCGGGGGCTCTACGAGCAGTACTTC

V: TRBV7-7
J: TRBJ2-5
D: -
size: -
CDR3: CASSLGPEETQYF
DNA: TGTGCCAGCAGCTTAGGCCCGGAAGAGACCCAGTACTTC

V: TRBV6-5
J: TRBJ2-5
D: -
size: -
CDR3: CASSYSGGLGRTQYF
DNA: TGTGCCAGCAGTTACTCGGGAGGCCTAGGAAGAACCCAGTACTTC

V: TRBV19
J: TRBJ2-2
D: -
size: -
CDR3: CASSIVLGELFF
DNA: TGTGCCAGTAGTATAGTACTCGGGGAGCTGTTTTTT

V: TRBV5-1
J: TRBJ1-3
D: -
size: few
CDR3: CASSLDRNTIYF
DNA: TGCGCCAGCAGCTTGGACCGGAACACCATATATTTT

V: TRBV29-1
J: TRBJ2-2
D: TRBD2
size: -
CDR3: CSVQLAFANTGELFF
DNA: TGCAGCGTTCAACTAGCGTTCGCGAACACCGGGGAGCTGTTTTTT

V: TRBV7-9
J: TRBJ2-1
D: TRBD2
size: -
CDR3: CASSLAEGRLADNEQFF
DNA: TGTGCCAGCAGCTTAGCGGAAGGTCGACTAGCGGACAATGAGCAGTTCTTC

V: TRBV7-9
J: TRBJ1-3
D: -
size: -
CDR3: CASGLLHSSVGNTIYF
DNA: TGTGCCAGCGGACTTTTACACTCCTCAGTGGGAAACACCATATATTTT

V: TRBV5-4
J: TRBJ2-1
D: -
size: few
CDR3: CASSLAGQYNEQFF
DNA: TGTGCCAGCAGCTTGGCTGGACAGTACAATGAGCAGTTCTTC

V: TRBV5-1
J: TRBJ1-1
D: -
size: -
CDR3: CASSWGGWTGTEAFF
DNA: TGCGCCAGCAGCTGGGGGGGATGGACGGGGACTGAAGCTTTCTTT

V: TRBV4-1
J: TRBJ2-3
D: -
size: -
CDR3: CASSHGLAGTDTQYF
DNA: TGCGCCAGCAGCCATGGTCTAGCCGGGACAGATACGCAGTATTTT

V: TRBV2
J: TRBJ2-3
D: TRBD2
size: -
CDR3: CASSEGTSGGLDTQYF
DNA: TGTGCCAGCAGTGAGGGAACTAGCGGGGGGTTAGATACGCAGTATTTT

V: TRBV5-1
J: TRBJ1-1
D: -
size: -
CDR3: CASSLAPTMNTEAFF
DNA: TGCGCCAGCAGCTTGGCCCCGACAATGAACACTGAAGCTTTCTTT

V: TRBV2
J: TRBJ2-7
D: TRBD1
size: -
CDR3: CASRGDRGESYEQYF
DNA: TGTGCCAGCAGGGGAGACAGGGGCGAGTCCTACGAGCAGTACTTC

V: TRBV6-1
J: TRBJ2-5
D: TRBD2
size: -
CDR3: CASSWWREAQETQYF
DNA: TGTGCCAGCAGTTGGTGGCGGGAGGCGCAAGAGACCCAGTACTTC

V: TRBV10-1
J: TRBJ2-2
D: TRBD2
size: few
CDR3: CASSSGGTGELFF
DNA: TGCGCCAGCAGTAGCGGGGGAACCGGGGAGCTGTTTTTT

V: TRBV11-2
J: TRBJ2-1
D: -
size: -
CDR3: CASSLDRVNEQFF
DNA: TGTGCCAGCAGCTTAGACAGGGTTAATGAGCAGTTCTTC

V: TRBV5-1
J: TRBJ2-1
D: TRBD2
size: once
CDR3: CASTDSGRENEQFF
DNA: TGCGCCAGCACCGATAGCGGGAGAGAGAATGAGCAGTTCTTC

V: TRBV15
J: TRBJ1-5
D: -
size: -
CDR3: CATSRDPPNSRGQPQHF
DNA: TGTGCCACCAGTAGAGACCCTCCCAACTCCCGGGGTCAGCCCCAGCATTTT

V: TRBV7-9
J: TRBJ1-2
D: -
size: -
CDR3: CASSVNGGYGYTF
DNA: TGTGCCAGCAGCGTCAATGGAGGCTATGGCTACACCTTC

V: TRBV5-1
J: TRBJ2-7
D: TRBD2
size: -
CDR3: CASSLELAGPGEQYF
DNA: TGCGCCAGCAGCTTGGAACTAGCGGGGCCGGGGGAGCAGTACTTC

V: TRBV5-1
J: TRBJ2-2
D: -
size: -
CDR3: CASSLGGIRTGELFF
DNA: TGCGCCAGCAGCTTGGGAGGGATTCGAACCGGGGAGCTGTTTTTT

V: TRBV9
J: TRBJ1-1
D: -
size: -
CDR3: CASSDDRPKEAFF
DNA: TGTGCCAGCAGCGACGACAGACCCAAAGAAGCTTTCTTT

V: TRBV2
J: TRBJ1-2
D: -
size: few
CDR3: CASRDPTANYGYTF
DNA: TGTGCCAGCAGGGATCCGACAGCTAACTATGGCTACACCTTC

V: TRBV4-2
J: TRBJ2-1
D: TRBD1
size: -
CDR3: CASSHTGTETYNEQFF
DNA: TGTGCCAGCAGCCATACCGGGACAGAGACCTACAATGAGCAGTTCTTC

V: TRBV11-1
J: TRBJ1-1
D: TRBD1
size: -
CDR3: CASSQIRQGMNTEAFF
DNA: TGTGCCAGCAGCCAGATCCGACAGGGAATGAACACTGAAGCTTTCTTT

V: TRBV29-1
J: TRBJ2-7
D: TRBD1
size: -
CDR3: CSFRDSAYEQYF
DNA: TGCAGCTTCCGGGACAGTGCCTACGAGCAGTACTTC

V: TRBV6-6
J: TRBJ1-5
D: -
size: -
CDR3: CASSLDRYSNQPQHF
DNA: TGTGCCAGCAGCCTCGACAGATATAGCAATCAGCCCCAGCATTTT

V: TRBV6-5
J: TRBJ2-3
D: -
size: -
CDR3: CASSYSLAADTQYF
DNA: TGTGCCAGCAGTTACTCGCTAGCTGCAGATACGCAGTATTTT

V: TRBV6-5
J: TRBJ1-1
D: -
size: few
CDR3: CASSRFGQNTEAFF
DNA: TGTGCCAGCAGTAGATTCGGACAGAACACTGAAGCTTTCTTT

V: TRBV5-4
J: TRBJ2-1
D: -
size: -
CDR3: CASSLDIARSNEQFF
DNA: TGTGCCAGCAGCTTGGACATCGCACGAAGCAATGAGCAGTTCTTC

V: TRBV18
J: TRBJ2-7
D: TRBD2
size: -
CDR3: CASSPPVGTSGVESYEQYF
DNA: TGTGCCAGCTCACCACCGGTGGGGACTAGCGGGGTGGAATCCTACGAGCAGTACTTC

V: TRBV5-4
J: TRBJ1-5
D: -
size: -
CDR3: CASSLDGNNQPQHF
DNA: TGTGCCAGCAGCTTAGACGGGAACAATCAGCCCCAGCATTTT

V: TRBV7-8
J: TRBJ1-2
D: -
size: -
CDR3: CASSRPGGYGYTF
DNA: TGTGCCAGCAGCCGCCCGGGAGGCTATGGCTACACCTTC

V: TRBV5-4
J: TRBJ1-4
D: -
size: -
CDR3: CASSSSVTTNEKLFF
DNA: TGTGCCAGCAGCTCCTCAGTAACAACTAATGAAAAACTGTTTTTT

V: TRBV7-9
J: TRBJ2-7
D: -
size: -
CDR3: CASSSTGVSYEQYF
DNA: TGTGCCAGCAGCTCGACGGGAGTTTCCTACGAGCAGTACTTC

V: TRBV7-2
J: TRBJ2-7
D: TRBD1
size: -
CDR3: CASSLGTDRASYEQYF
DNA: TGTGCCAGCAGCTTAGGAACTGACAGGGCCTCCTACGAGCAGTACTTC

V: TRBV6-1
J: TRBJ2-7
D: -
size: -
CDR3: CASSEQGMSSYEQYF
DNA: TGTGCCAGCAGTGAACAGGGGATGAGCTCCTACGAGCAGTACTTC

V: TRBV15
J: TRBJ1-4
D: TRBD1
size: few
CDR3: CATSRDQGATNEKLFF
DNA: TGTGCCACCAGCAGAGATCAGGGGGCAACTAATGAAAAACTGTTTTTT

V: TRBV29-1
J: TRBJ1-2
D: TRBD1
size: few
CDR3: CSVVRLSGQGPDGYTF
DNA: TGCAGCGTTGTTCGACTCAGCGGACAGGGTCCAGATGGCTACACCTTC

V: TRBV7-8
J: TRBJ2-7
D: TRBD1
size: once
CDR3: CASSQGQGIPYEQYF
DNA: TGTGCCAGCAGCCAGGGACAGGGTATCCCCTACGAGCAGTACTTC

V: TRBV10-1
J: TRBJ2-3
D: TRBD2
size: once
CDR3: CASSDPGGGRGGDTQYF
DNA: TGCGCCAGCAGTGATCCCGGCGGGGGACGTGGCGGAGATACGCAGTATTTT

V: TRBV29-1
J: TRBJ2-5
D: TRBD1
size: few
CDR3: CSVDRAVGETQYF
DNA: TGCAGCGTCGACAGGGCGGTTGGTGAGACCCAGTACTTC

V: TRBV28
J: TRBJ2-7
D: -
size: -
CDR3: CASSPSAYEQYF
DNA: TGTGCCAGCAGTCCCTCAGCCTACGAGCAGTACTTC

V: TRBV19
J: TRBJ2-5
D: TRBD2
size: -
CDR3: CASSPLGREEETQYF
DNA: TGTGCCAGTAGTCCTCTGGGGCGGGAGGAAGAGACCCAGTACTTC

V: TRBV2
J: TRBJ1-1
D: TRBD1
size: -
CDR3: CASSITGTGNTEAFF
DNA: TGTGCCAGCAGCATCACCGGGACAGGGAACACTGAAGCTTTCTTT

V: TRBV5-4
J: TRBJ2-3
D: -
size: -
CDR3: CASSLQGGTDTQYF
DNA: TGTGCCAGCAGCTTGCAGGGTGGCACAGATACGCAGTATTTT

V: TRBV11-2
J: TRBJ1-2
D: -
size: -
CDR3: CASSFAGDGYTF
DNA: TGTGCCAGCAGCTTCGCAGGGGATGGCTACACCTTC

V: TRBV29-1
J: TRBJ2-3
D: -
size: -
CDR3: CSVDGQATDTQYF
DNA: TGCAGCGTTGACGGCCAGGCCACAGATACGCAGTATTTT

V: TRBV6-5
J: TRBJ2-5
D: TRBD2
size: few
CDR3: CASTRGSGGEETQYF
DNA: TGTGCCAGCACCCGGGGGAGCGGGGGGGAAGAGACCCAGTACTTC